This is a list of T cell receptor beta chains from one sample in a study of shared clonotypes between healthy human individuals. Profiled with immunoSEQ multiplex PCR; TCRdb holds only in-frame clones, not every one. The table shows 1.6 million or so clones, with 95% to 97% occurring only once. Sequencing was performed on naive CD4+ T cells sorted from blood. These TCRs come from a man younger than 40 in good health. Each CDR3 is given with its conserved first and last residue. The D gene is left open where the match is weak. Not all rows give a size; the values are once, few, many and, for expanded clones, a class.

size: -
length: 14
D: -
V: TRBV9
J: TRBJ2-5
DNA: TGTGCCAGCACCGAGGGACTGCACCAAGAGACCCAGTACTTC
CDR3: CASTEGLHQETQYF

size: once
length: 15
D: -
V: TRBV9
J: TRBJ1-3
DNA: TGTGCCAGCAGCGAGGGAGGGGTCTCTGGAAACACCATATATTTT
CDR3: CASSEGGVSGNTIYF

size: -
length: 13
D: -
V: TRBV5-5
J: TRBJ2-1
DNA: TGTGCCAGCAGCCTGAACCCCTACAATGAGCAGTTCTTC
CDR3: CASSLNPYNEQFF

size: -
length: 12
D: -
V: TRBV28
J: TRBJ1-5
DNA: TGTGCCAGCAGTTTAGAGGGGATGGCCCAGCATTTT
CDR3: CASSLEGMAQHF

size: -
length: 16
D: -
V: TRBV27
J: TRBJ2-1
DNA: TGTGCCAGCAGTTTTCTCAGGGTCGGGGTCTACAATGAGCAGTTCTTC
CDR3: CASSFLRVGVYNEQFF

size: -
length: 15
D: TRBD2
V: TRBV2
J: TRBJ2-2
DNA: TGTGCCAGCAGCGGGACTAGCGGGAACACCGGGGAGCTGTTTTTT
CDR3: CASSGTSGNTGELFF

size: -
length: 13
D: -
V: TRBV18
J: TRBJ2-7
DNA: TGTGCCAGCTCCCCGAGGAGCTCCTACGAGCAGTACTTC
CDR3: CASSPRSSYEQYF

size: -
length: 16
D: -
V: TRBV28
J: TRBJ2-7
DNA: TGTGCCAGCAGTCTGAATCAGGTTCCAACCACCTACGAGCAGTACTTC
CDR3: CASSLNQVPTTYEQYF

size: -
length: 15
D: TRBD2
V: TRBV10-1
J: TRBJ2-3
DNA: TGCGCCAGCAGTGAAGGAGCGGGAGGCTCAGATACGCAGTATTTT
CDR3: CASSEGAGGSDTQYF

size: -
length: 16
D: TRBD2
V: TRBV7-8
J: TRBJ2-1
DNA: TGTGCCAGCAGCGTGAGAGCGGGAGGAAGCTACAATGAGCAGTTCTTC
CDR3: CASSVRAGGSYNEQFF

size: -
length: 15
D: -
V: TRBV6-5
J: TRBJ1-1
DNA: TGTGCCAGCAGCTCTACGGGGAGGGGATCACTTGGAGCTTTCTTT
CDR3: CASSSTGRGSLGAFF

size: -
length: 16
D: TRBD2
V: TRBV5-6
J: TRBJ2-7
DNA: TGTGCCAGCAGCTTGCTTTTAGCGGGACCAGTCTACGAGCAGTACTTC
CDR3: CASSLLLAGPVYEQYF

size: -
length: 16
D: TRBD1
V: TRBV7-2
J: TRBJ2-3
DNA: TGTGCCAGCAGCTTAGAGTGGCAGGGGGCGGCAGATACGCAGTATTTT
CDR3: CASSLEWQGAADTQYF

size: -
length: 16
D: -
V: TRBV27
J: TRBJ1-5
DNA: TGTGCCAGCAGTCAGGTACCTTTAGCGGGCAATCAGCCCCAGCATTTT
CDR3: CASSQVPLAGNQPQHF

size: -
length: 16
D: -
V: TRBV18
J: TRBJ1-3
DNA: TGTGCCAGCTCACCTAACCTTCAAAGCTCTGGAAACACCATATATTTT
CDR3: CASSPNLQSSGNTIYF

size: few
length: 12
D: -
V: TRBV11-2
J: TRBJ1-2
DNA: TGTGCCAGCAGCTTGGGGGGCTCTGGCTACACCTTC
CDR3: CASSLGGSGYTF

size: -
length: 15
D: TRBD1
V: TRBV15
J: TRBJ2-5
DNA: TGTGCCACCAGCAGACCTGACAGGGGGAGGGAGACCCAGTACTTC
CDR3: CATSRPDRGRETQYF

size: -
length: 15
D: -
V: TRBV5-1
J: TRBJ2-7
DNA: TGCGCCAGCAGCTTGCGGGGGGCCGTATGGCACGAGCAGTACTTC
CDR3: CASSLRGAVWHEQYF

size: -
length: 12
D: -
V: TRBV7-2
J: TRBJ2-7
DNA: TGTGCCAGCAGCTTAACGGACTACGAGCAGTACTTC
CDR3: CASSLTDYEQYF

size: -
length: 15
D: TRBD2
V: TRBV5-4
J: TRBJ2-1
DNA: TGTGCCAGCAGCTCGGTGGCGGGAGGGATGAATGAGCAGTTCTTC
CDR3: CASSSVAGGMNEQFF

size: -
length: 13
D: -
V: TRBV7-8
J: TRBJ2-2
DNA: TGTGCCAGCAGCCCCCGGACGCTCGGGGAGCTGTTTTTT
CDR3: CASSPRTLGELFF

size: -
length: 13
D: -
V: TRBV7-9
J: TRBJ2-3
DNA: TGTGCCAGCAGCTTATTAGTCGCCGATACGCAGTATTTT
CDR3: CASSLLVADTQYF

size: -
length: 13
D: -
V: TRBV18
J: TRBJ2-7
DNA: TGTGCCAGTTCTGCTACGACAGCCTACGAGCAGTACTTC
CDR3: CASSATTAYEQYF

size: once
length: 19
D: TRBD2
V: TRBV7-9
J: TRBJ2-1
DNA: TGTGCCAGCAGCTCCACTAACCCAGCGGCGGGGGGCCCTCTTAATGAGCAGTTCTTC
CDR3: CASSSTNPAAGGPLNEQFF

size: -
length: 15
D: -
V: TRBV5-4
J: TRBJ2-2
DNA: TGTGCCAGCAGCCAGGACTCGCTTCACACCGGGGAGCTGTTTTTT
CDR3: CASSQDSLHTGELFF

size: few
length: 12
D: -
V: TRBV6-4
J: TRBJ2-2
DNA: TGTGCCACCAATTCAGTGGGCGGGGAGCTGTTTTTT
CDR3: CATNSVGGELFF

size: -
length: 14
D: TRBD2
V: TRBV5-4
J: TRBJ2-7
DNA: TGTGCCAGCAGCTTGGGCGGGAGTGTGTACGAGCAGTACTTC
CDR3: CASSLGGSVYEQYF

size: -
length: 13
D: -
V: TRBV18
J: TRBJ2-5
DNA: TGTGCCAGCTCACTCGGATCGTGGGAGACCCAGTACTTC
CDR3: CASSLGSWETQYF

size: -
length: 13
D: TRBD1
V: TRBV28
J: TRBJ2-7
DNA: TGTGCCACCGTGGGACAGCCTCCCTACGAGCAGTACTTC
CDR3: CATVGQPPYEQYF

size: -
length: 17
D: -
V: TRBV28
J: TRBJ2-2
DNA: TGTGCCAGCAGTCTAGACCCCCGGGGGCGAAGGGCCGGGGAGCTGTTTTTT
CDR3: CASSLDPRGRRAGELFF

size: -
length: 14
D: -
V: TRBV18
J: TRBJ2-7
DNA: TGTGCCAGCTCACTTCTAGCTGGGGACTACGAGCAGTACTTC
CDR3: CASSLLAGDYEQYF

size: -
length: 13
D: TRBD1
V: TRBV10-3
J: TRBJ2-7
DNA: TGTGCCATCAGAGGACAGGGGTCCTACGAGCAGTACTTC
CDR3: CAIRGQGSYEQYF

size: once
length: 16
D: -
V: TRBV11-2
J: TRBJ1-2
DNA: TGTGCCAGCAGCTACGGGGGGCAGGGAAATAACTATGGCTACACCTTC
CDR3: CASSYGGQGNNYGYTF

size: -
length: 16
D: -
V: TRBV4-1
J: TRBJ2-6
DNA: TGCGCCAGCAGCCAAGCCGACAACTCTGGGGCCAACGTCCTGACTTTC
CDR3: CASSQADNSGANVLTF

size: -
length: 14
D: TRBD1
V: TRBV5-1
J: TRBJ2-1
DNA: TGCGCCAGCAGTTATGGGACAGGGCTCCCTGAGCAGTTCTTC
CDR3: CASSYGTGLPEQFF

size: -
length: 15
D: -
V: TRBV15
J: TRBJ1-5
DNA: TGTGCCACCAGTATCGAACAGGGTAGGAATCAGCCCCAGCATTTT
CDR3: CATSIEQGRNQPQHF

size: -
length: 18
D: TRBD1
V: TRBV9
J: TRBJ2-6
DNA: TGTGCCAGCAGCGTAGGAACAGGGGGCGCGGGTGGGGCCAACGTCCTGACTTTC
CDR3: CASSVGTGGAGGANVLTF